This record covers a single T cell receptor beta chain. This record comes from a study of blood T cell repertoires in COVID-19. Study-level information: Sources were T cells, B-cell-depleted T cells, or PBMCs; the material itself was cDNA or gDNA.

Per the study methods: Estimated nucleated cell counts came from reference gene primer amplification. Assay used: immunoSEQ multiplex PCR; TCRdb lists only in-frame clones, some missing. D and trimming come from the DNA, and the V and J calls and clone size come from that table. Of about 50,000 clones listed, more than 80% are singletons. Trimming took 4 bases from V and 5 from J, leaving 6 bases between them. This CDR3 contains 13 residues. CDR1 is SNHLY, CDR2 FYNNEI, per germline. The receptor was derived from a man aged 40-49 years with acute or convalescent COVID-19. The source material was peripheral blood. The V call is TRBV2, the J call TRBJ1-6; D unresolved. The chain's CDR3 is CASSVANNSPLHF. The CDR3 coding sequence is TGTGCCAGCAGTGTTGCGAATAATTCACCCCTCCACTTT.